This entry lists 32 T cell receptor beta chains sequenced from one sample in a study of blood T cell repertoires in COVID-19. Some clones are missing from TCRdb's copy, which holds only in-frame ones; the method was immunoSEQ multiplex PCR. The sample has about 210,000 clones, 80% to 90% seen once. The sample taken for sequencing was PBMCs or T cells enriched from blood (not recorded which). The source of these receptors is a woman in her forties with acute COVID-19.

This clone was seen just once. The chain combines TRBV18 with TRBJ2-1; 11 nucleotides line up with TRBD1. There are 16 residues in the CDR3. V lost 2 bases, J lost 0 bases, and 0 bases stayed unmatched. Per the germline V gene, CDR1 is KGHSH and CDR2 is LQKENI. Here the CDR3 reads CASSPGTGGSYNEQFF. The DNA of the CDR3 is TGTGCCAGCTCACCAGGGACAGGGGGCTCCTACAATGAGCAGTTCTTC.

The V gene is TRBV6-5, the J gene TRBJ2-7; D uncertain. The CDR3 spans 12 residues. The ends were cut back, 5 bases at V and 2 bases at J, with 7 bases in the middle. Per germline, CDR1 MNHEY and CDR2 SVGAGI. CDR3 protein: CASSTTTYEQYF. DNA of the CDR3: TGTGCCAGCAGTACTACAACCTACGAGCAGTACTTC.

The CDR3 coding sequence is TGTGCCAGTAGTTCATGGGAGTGGGACTTAAATCAGCCCCAGCATTTT. Amino acid sequence: CASSSWEWDLNQPQHF. The chain has TRBV19 and TRBJ1-5, with D perhaps matching TRBD1 (5 bases). The CDR3 loop spans 16 amino acids. Germline assignment: CDR1 LNHDA and CDR2 SQIVND (reference sequence). V lost 5 bases and J 4 bases, leaving 18 bases between the germline ends.

The V gene is TRBV28, the J gene TRBJ2-7, with D perhaps TRBD2 (7 bases). This CDR3 region has 15 residues. Between the trimmed V and J ends, which lost 6 bases and 3 bases, there was a span of 18 bases. Germline assignment: CDR1 MDHEN and CDR2 SYDVKM. As DNA, the CDR3 is TGTGCCAGCAGAGGGGGGGGTACGGGGAACTACGAGCAGTACTTC. Encoded protein: CASRGGGTGNYEQYF. Filled out from reference TRBV28 and TRBJ2-7, the complete variable domain reads DVKVTQSSRYLVKRTGEKVFLECVQDMDHENMFWYRQDPGLGLRLIYFSYDVKMKEKGDIPEGYSVSREKKERFSLILESASTNQTSMYLCASRGGGTGNYEQYFGPGTRLTVT.

This clone came up a few times. The chain recombines TRBV7-8 with TRBJ2-4; TRBD1 matches at 9 bases. J was trimmed by 8 bases and V by 1 base; bases with no gene match: 6. This CDR3 is 15 amino acids long. CDR1 and CDR2 (germline): SGHVS, FQNEAQ. The CDR3 spells CASSLEGQGGHIQYF. CDR3 coding DNA: TGTGCCAGCAGCTTAGAGGGACAGGGTGGTCACATTCAGTACTTC.

This clone has a single count. A much bigger clone sits one base away, suggesting this may be a read error. The same CDR3 can be traced to other DNA sequences in this sample. The genes are TRBV6-1 and TRBJ2-3, with a tentative D call TRBD2 (5 bases). Germline V gene lookup returns CDR1 MNHNS and CDR2 SASEGT. CDR3 length: 14 residues. Trimming left V 1 base short and J 2 bases short, with 7 bases between. Here the CDR3 reads CASSEGLTTDTQYF. The CDR3 DNA follows: TGTGCCAGCAGTGAAGGACTAACCACAGATACGCAGTATTTT.

V usage is TRBV27 and J usage is TRBJ1-5; D gene ambiguous. CDR3 size: 13 residues. Germline assignment: CDR1 MNHEY and CDR2 SMNVEV (reference sequence). The V and J ends lost 4 bases and 4 bases respectively, with 8 bases between them. CDR3 nucleotides: TGTGCCAGCAGTTATGGGGAGAATCAGCCCCAGCATTTT. Residues: CASSYGENQPQHF.

The rearrangement links TRBV6-5 to TRBJ2-2; 7 bases are shared with TRBD1. The junction had 3 bases not matched to a gene; V was cut back by 5 bases and J by 6 bases. Germline lookup yields CDR1 MNHEY and CDR2 SVGAGI. The CDR3 totals 13 residues. CDR3 sequence reads: CASSPTGAGELFF. CDR3 bases: TGTGCCAGCAGTCCCACAGGGGCCGGGGAGCTGTTTTTT.

The CDR3 sequence is CASSHVSSGNVEQFF. The CDR3 DNA follows: TGTGCCAGCAGCCATGTGTCTAGCGGGAATGTTGAGCAGTTCTTC. J is TRBJ2-1 and V is TRBV14, with 9 bases that match TRBD2. V lost 3 bases, J lost 9 bases, and 9 bases stayed unmatched. The CDR3 spans 15 residues. Germline V gives CDR1 SGHDN, CDR2 FVKESK.

The V call is TRBV27, the J call TRBJ2-1; 10 nucleotides align to TRBD2. The J segment lost 9 bases and the V segment lost 5 bases, leaving 7 bases of the junction unmatched. The CDR3 is 14 residues long. Germline V gives CDR1 MNHEY, CDR2 SMNVEV (reference sequence). CDR3 residues: CASSEREGSGEQFF. CDR3 sequence (DNA): TGTGCCAGCAGTGAGCGGGAGGGGTCGGGTGAGCAGTTCTTC.

V and J are TRBV7-9 and TRBJ1-2; D is possibly TRBD1 (5 bases). In germline, CDR1 is SEHNR, CDR2 FQNEAQ (reference sequence). The CDR3 spans 15 residues. Trimming removed 5 bases from V and 4 bases from J, with 17 bases in between. The CDR3 nucleotides read TGTGCCAGCAGCCCCAGGGCGGAGGGCCTCTATGGCTACACCTTC. It specifies CASSPRAEGLYGYTF.

This clone was detected only once. The chain has TRBV11-2 and TRBJ1-2; D might be TRBD1 (6 bases). The V gene's germline CDR1 is SGHAT and CDR2 FQNNGV. CDR3 length: 13 residues. The germline V and J ends were trimmed by 7 bases and 7 bases, with 16 bases remaining between them. DNA of the CDR3: TGTGCCAGCACCCCCCGTGGGGGCTTTGGCTACACCTTC. Translation gives CASTPRGGFGYTF. Complete variable domain (other parts from reference TRBV11-2 and TRBJ1-2): EAGVAQSPRYKIIEKRQSVAFWCNPISGHATLYWYQQILGQGPKLLIQFQNNGVVDDSQLPKDRFSAERLKGVDSTLKIQPAKLEDSAVYLCASTPRGGFGYTFGSGTRLTVV.

The chain uses TRBV6-4 and TRBJ1-1; 9 positions match TRBD1. Germline CDR1 MRHNA, CDR2 SNTAGT. This CDR3 has 14 residues. Unmatched junction bases numbered 8, after V lost 4 bases and J lost 8 bases. Here the CDR3 reads CASSGLPGQGEAFF. CDR3 nucleotides: TGTGCCAGCAGTGGGCTCCCGGGACAGGGCGAAGCTTTCTTT.

The V gene is TRBV14, the J gene TRBJ2-3; the D gene is possibly TRBD2 (6 bases). V lost 4 bases, J lost 2 bases, and 10 bases lay in between. Germline CDR1 reads SGHDN; CDR2 reads FVKESK. This CDR3 region has 14 residues. The CDR3 coding sequence is TGTGCCAGCAGCCCGGGACTTTACACAGATACGCAGTATTTT. Translated: CASSPGLYTDTQYF.

The chain is built from TRBV12-3 or TRBV12-4 and TRBJ1-6; tentative D call: TRBD1 (6 bases). Trimming removed 8 bases at V and 8 bases at J, with 13 bases between. This CDR3 contains 13 residues. The CDR3 region has the DNA TGTGCCAGCGTTCTGGGGGCCGATTCACCCCTCCACTTT. As protein: CASVLGADSPLHF.

This clone was detected a few times. CDR3 residues: CASSGRRGGEQYF. The CDR3 nucleotides are TGCGCCAGCAGTGGCCGGAGAGGGGGCGAGCAGTACTTC. The chain employs TRBV10-1 and TRBJ2-7, with a weak D call TRBD1 (6 bases). The length of the CDR3 is 13 residues. Germline V CDR1 and CDR2: WNHNN, SYGVQD (reference sequence). Trimming took off 4 bases at V and 6 bases at J, with 13 bases between the two ends.

In this sample, this clone turned up a few times. The rearrangement uses TRBV5-1 and TRBJ2-1; the match to TRBD2 covers 13 bases. The length of the CDR3 is 17 residues. Germline lookup yields CDR1 SGHRS and CDR2 YFSETQ. Germline trimming cut 0 bases from V and 7 bases from J; bases unmatched to any gene: 7. The CDR3 DNA reads as TGCGCCAGCAGCTTGGAACTAGCGGGAGGGACGGGGAATGAGCAGTTCTTC. This gives the protein CASSLELAGGTGNEQFF.

The chain couples TRBV3-1 (or the pseudogene TRBV3-2) to TRBJ1-2; D not resolved. Germline V gives CDR1 LGHDT, CDR2 YNNKEL (reference sequence). The CDR3 is 14 amino acids. Trimming removed 0 bases at V and 5 bases at J, with 10 bases between. CDR3 bases: TGTGCCAGCAGCCAAGATACGCGAGGGTATGGCTACACCTTC. Translating it yields CASSQDTRGYGYTF.

The V and J genes are TRBV28 and TRBJ2-3, with TRBD2 matching 8 bases. The V and J ends lost 4 bases and 4 bases, in that order; junction bases with no gene match: 16. Per the germline V gene, CDR1 is MDHEN and CDR2 is SYDVKM. CDR3 length: 18 amino acids. CDR3 in DNA: TGTGCCAGCAGTTCCCCCGGGACTAGGGAAGAGCGTGCAGATACGCAGTATTTT. Its translation is CASSSPGTREERADTQYF.

The chain has TRBV20-1 and TRBJ2-7, with D possibly matching TRBD2 (7 bases). V lost 3 bases and J lost 4, with 16 bases in between. This CDR3 is 14 amino acids long. Germline CDR1 is DFQATT and CDR2 is SNEGSKA (reference sequence). The CDR3 loop reads CSASWRGQLYEQYF. The CDR3 bases are TGCAGTGCTAGTTGGCGGGGGCAACTTTACGAGCAGTACTTC.

V and J are TRBV4-3 and TRBJ1-5; TRBD1 is a possible D gene (6 bases). The germline CDR1 and CDR2 sequences are LGHNA and YSLEER. This CDR3 is 14 amino acids long. V was clipped by 0 bases and J by 11 bases, with 14 bases between them. DNA of the CDR3: TGCGCCAGCAGCCAAGATCGGGGGGGCTATGCCCAGCATTTT. Translated: CASSQDRGGYAQHF.

This sequence joins TRBV28 and TRBJ1-1; a weak D match, TRBD1 (5 bases). V lost 4 bases, J lost 4 bases, and 16 bases lay in between. Germline CDR1 and CDR2: MDHEN and SYDVKM. The CDR3 has 15 amino acids. The CDR3 here is CASSYPTELGTEAFF. CDR3 DNA: TGTGCCAGCAGTTACCCGACAGAACTGGGCACTGAAGCTTTCTTT. Filled out from reference TRBV28 and TRBJ1-1, the complete variable domain reads DVKVTQSSRYLVKRTGEKVFLECVQDMDHENMFWYRQDPGLGLRLIYFSYDVKMKEKGDIPEGYSVSREKKERFSLILESASTNQTSMYLCASSYPTELGTEAFFGQGTRLTVV.

This chain links TRBV11-3 with TRBJ1-2; 8 nucleotides agree with TRBD1. The CDR3 spans 13 residues. Germline CDR1 is SGHNT and CDR2 is YENEEA. V lost 3 bases and J lost 7; bases outside the gene matches: 4. The CDR3 loop is CASSLRTGSGYTF. CDR3 bases: TGTGCCAGCAGCTTGAGGACAGGGTCTGGCTACACCTTC.

The chain is built from TRBV28 and TRBJ1-5, with a weak D call TRBD1 (5 bases). The CDR3 has 14 amino acids. Germline V CDR1 and CDR2: MDHEN, SYDVKM. Trimming shortened V by 2 bases and J by 2 bases, and 7 bases separated the two germline ends. The CDR3 sequence: CASSLIQGNQPQHF. CDR3 DNA: TGTGCCAGCAGTTTAATACAGGGCAATCAGCCCCAGCATTTT.

The genes are TRBV9 and TRBJ2-3, with TRBD1 matching 8 bases. The V segment lost 0 bases and the J segment 7 bases; nucleotides outside the gene matches: 4. The CDR3 sequence is 14 residues long. Germline CDR1 and CDR2: SGDLS and YYNGEE. The CDR3 is CASSVGGQGNTQYF. CDR3 nucleotides: TGTGCCAGCAGCGTAGGTGGACAGGGCAATACGCAGTATTTT. Full variable domain (missing parts from reference TRBV9 and TRBJ2-3): DSGVTQTPKHLITATGQRVTLRCSPRSGDLSVYWYQQSLDQGLQFLIQYYNGEERAKGNILERFSAQQFPDLHSELNLSSLELGDSALYFCASSVGGQGNTQYFGPGTRLTVL.

The chain uses TRBV28 and TRBJ1-5, with D possibly TRBD1 on 5 matching bases. The CDR3 consists of 15 residues. The germline gives CDR1 MDHEN, CDR2 SYDVKM. V shed 3 bases and J shed 0 bases, with 9 bases lying between them. The CDR3 DNA is TGTGCCAGCAGTTTGGGCAGGGATAGCAATCAGCCCCAGCATTTT. Protein: CASSLGRDSNQPQHF.

Concerning this clone itself: The same CDR3 can be traced to other DNA sequences in this sample. The chain combines TRBV4-2 with TRBJ2-2; the match to TRBD2 covers 8 bases. J lost 6 bases, V lost 7 bases, and 13 bases had no gene match. CDR1 is LGHNA and CDR2 is YNFKEQ in the germline V gene. This CDR3 is 16 amino acids long. The CDR3 coding sequence is TGTGCCAGCACTTCACGGGGGGGGCGGGAGCCCGGGGAGCTGTTTTTT. Amino acids: CASTSRGGREPGELFF.

The gene calls are TRBV24-1 and TRBJ2-5, with 10 nucleotides matching TRBD2. Germline V gene lookup returns CDR1 KGHDR and CDR2 SFDVKD. With 4 bases clipped from V and 5 bases from J, the junction kept 6 bases outside the gene matches. This CDR3 region has 15 residues. The DNA of the CDR3 is TGTGCCACCAGTGACCCCGGGACTAGCGATGAGACCCAGTACTTC. Its translation is CATSDPGTSDETQYF.

The chain employs TRBV6-5 and TRBJ2-1; D is unresolved. CDR1 MNHEY and CDR2 SVGAGI come from the germline V gene. V dropped 2 bases and J dropped 0 bases, with 8 bases sitting between them. The CDR3 contains 15 residues. CDR3 nucleotide sequence: TGTGCCAGCAGTTACGCTATAAGCTCCTACAATGAGCAGTTCTTC. It encodes CASSYAISSYNEQFF.

V usage is TRBV18 and J usage is TRBJ2-5; D is ambiguous. V was trimmed by 3 bases and J by 1 base, leaving 15 bases between them. Germline V gene lookup returns CDR1 KGHSH and CDR2 LQKENI. The CDR3 has 16 residues. The CDR3 DNA follows: TGTGCCAGCTCACCCATATCCGACAAGCCCCAAGAGACCCAGTACTTC. Translation: CASSPISDKPQETQYF.

The chain combines TRBV24-1 with TRBJ1-1, with D tentatively TRBD1 (5 bases). Germline CDR1 is KGHDR and CDR2 is SFDVKD. Trimming cost V 4 bases and J 5 bases, with 16 bases left between them. This CDR3 is 15 amino acids long. DNA of the CDR3: TGTGCCACCAGTGAGCTCCCCCCGGGGGGAACTGAAGCTTTCTTT. Protein sequence: CATSELPPGGTEAFF.

In DNA, the CDR3 is TGTGCCAGCAAACTCGGTCAGCCCCAGCATTTT. Encoded protein: CASKLGQPQHF. The rearrangement links TRBV7-9 to TRBJ1-5; D call uncertain. This CDR3 comprises 11 residues. V was trimmed by 7 bases and J by 6 bases, leaving 7 bases between them. Germline values: CDR1 SEHNR, CDR2 FQNEAQ (reference sequence). Variable domain in full (rest from reference TRBV7-9 and TRBJ1-5): DTGVSQNPRHKITKRGQNVTFRCDPISEHNRLYWYRQTLGQGPEFLTYFQNEAQLEKSRLLSDRFSAERPKGSFSTLEIQRTEQGDSAMYLCASKLGQPQHFGDGTRLSIL.